A selection of T cell receptor beta chains follows, all from one sample in a study of T cell responses to AZD1222 COVID-19 vaccine. Assay used: immunoSEQ multiplex PCR; TCRdb lists only in-frame clones, some missing. The sample has fewer than 95,000 clones, about nine tenths seen once. This specimen was peripheral blood, taken 28 days after the second AZD1222 dose. These TCRs come from an adult who received the AZD1222 COVID-19 vaccine. CDR3s include the opening cysteine and the closing phenylalanine or tryptophan. Each record gives: J gene, clone size, D gene, V gene, CDR3 length, CDR3 DNA, CDR3 protein. A D gene is named only where the DNA matches it firmly. Where a row states a size, it is once, few, many or the class of an expanded clone; other rows omit it.

>TRBJ1-2|-|TRBD1|TRBV10-3|12
TGTGCCACCCTAGACAGGGGCTATGGCTACACCTTC
CATLDRGYGYTF
>TRBJ1-5|-|-|TRBV30|15
TGTGCCTGGAGTGTAGGAGGGGGGGCTAATCAGCCCCAGCATTTT
CAWSVGGGANQPQHF
>TRBJ1-1|few|-|TRBV30|16
TGTGCCTGGAGTGTAGTGGGGTTATACATGGACACTGAAGCTTTCTTT
CAWSVVGLYMDTEAFF
>TRBJ2-1|few|-|TRBV12-5|16
TGTGCTAGTGGTTTATCCTGGGACGCCATTAACAATGAGCAGTTCTTC
CASGLSWDAINNEQFF
>TRBJ2-1|-|-|TRBV30|16
TGTGCCTGGAGTGGGGTAGGGAGGAGCTCCTACAATGAGCAGTTCTTC
CAWSGVGRSSYNEQFF
>TRBJ2-7|medium-sized|-|TRBV5-8|14
TGTGCCAGCAGCTTCAGAGGGGCCGACTACGAGCAGTACTTC
CASSFRGADYEQYF
>TRBJ1-1|-|TRBD1|TRBV29-1|14
TGCAGCATAATGGGACAGACGGGTAGCACTGAAGCTTTCTTT
CSIMGQTGSTEAFF
>TRBJ2-7|-|-|TRBV5-6|12
TGTGCCAGCAGCTTACGGGTAAACGAGCAGTACTTC
CASSLRVNEQYF
>TRBJ1-5|-|-|TRBV4-1|16
TGCGCCAGCAGCCAAGCCCGACAGACAAGCAATCAGCCCCAGCATTTT
CASSQARQTSNQPQHF
>TRBJ1-3|few|-|TRBV2|11
TGTGCCAGCAACTGGGGAAACACCATATATTTT
CASNWGNTIYF
>TRBJ2-1|-|-|TRBV28|16
TGTGCCAGCAGCCAGATGGACAGTAGCTCCTACAATGAGCAGTTCTTC
CASSQMDSSSYNEQFF
>TRBJ2-7|few|-|TRBV11-2|13
TGTGCCAGCAGCTTAGCCCGGAACTACGAGCAGTACTTC
CASSLARNYEQYF
>TRBJ2-5|-|-|TRBV15|17
TGTGCCACCAGCAGAGCAGGGACCCTACCTTCCTCAGAGACCCAGTACTTC
CATSRAGTLPSSETQYF
>TRBJ1-5|-|-|TRBV6-5|13
TGTGCCAGCAGTTACGCCAGGGAACAGCCCCAGCATTTT
CASSYAREQPQHF
>TRBJ2-4|-|TRBD2|TRBV6-5|14
TGTGCCAGCAGTCCGGCAGGCGGCGGGAGCATTCAGTACTTC
CASSPAGGGSIQYF
>TRBJ2-2|-|TRBD2|TRBV7-6|15
TGTGCCAGCAGGGGAGCGGGGGTCGACACCGGGGAGCTGTTTTTT
CASRGAGVDTGELFF
>TRBJ1-2|once|TRBD1|TRBV12-5|13
TGTGCTAGTGGACGGCCGGGACAGTTCAAATCAACCTTC
CASGRPGQFKSTF
>TRBJ1-1|-|-|TRBV3-1/TRBV3-2|13
TGTGCCAGCAGCCAAAGACAGGCCGGTGAAGCTTTCTTT
CASSQRQAGEAFF
>TRBJ2-3|-|-|TRBV27|15
TGTGCCGCCGGGTTGGCGGGTACAAGCACAGATACGCAGTATTTT
CAAGLAGTSTDTQYF
>TRBJ1-6|-|-|TRBV28|13
TGTGCCAGCAGTTTGGACCCTAGCTCACCCCTCCACTTT
CASSLDPSSPLHF
>TRBJ2-5|-|-|TRBV12-3/TRBV12-4|13
TGTGCCAGCAGTTTAAACTGGGGGGAGACCCAGTACTTC
CASSLNWGETQYF
>TRBJ2-2|-|-|TRBV5-8|15
TGTGCCAGCAGCCAGACAGGTGGTGTCACCGGGGAGCTGTTTTTT
CASSQTGGVTGELFF
>TRBJ1-2|once|TRBD1|TRBV15|16
TGTGCCACCAGCAGAGACCTTGAAACAGGGGGCTATGGCTACACCTTC
CATSRDLETGGYGYTF
>TRBJ2-1|-|-|TRBV18|15
TGTGCCAGCTCAACATACAGGGTAAATCGGAATGAGCAGTTCTTC
CASSTYRVNRNEQFF
>TRBJ2-3|-|-|TRBV5-1|14
TGCGCCAGCAGCTCTTTCGGGCCCACAGATACGCAGTATTTT
CASSSFGPTDTQYF
>TRBJ1-2|-|-|TRBV2|15
TGTGCCAGCAGTGAACGACAGGCCGGCGTCTATGGCTACACCTTC
CASSERQAGVYGYTF
>TRBJ1-2|-|TRBD1|TRBV7-2|16
TGTGCCAGCAGCTTAGACAGGGGGCGCGTTCAGGATGGCTACACCTTC
CASSLDRGRVQDGYTF
>TRBJ1-1|-|-|TRBV27|16
TGTGCCAGCAGTTTGAACTACCGGGGAAGGAACACTGAAGCTTTCTTT
CASSLNYRGRNTEAFF
>TRBJ2-1|-|TRBD2|TRBV10-1|14
TGCGCCAGCAGTTCAGCGGGGGCGGCGGATGAGCAGTTCTTC
CASSSAGAADEQFF